The 6 T cell receptor beta chains listed next were all sequenced from one sample in a study of T-cell memory formation after mild COVID-19. TCRdb reprocessed the 5' RACE reads via MiXCR and lists one record per CDR3 protein. The profile covers more than 75,000 distinct CDR3 sequences, with around 13% appearing a single time and around 31% taken by the ten largest. The sequenced material came from PBMCs or a T cell subset sorted from them (not recorded which). All receptors come from an adult woman who had mild COVID-19 (a few samples of this study predate the infection). Cell type and time point are not known.

This clonotype was counted a few times. This sequence joins TRBV7-9 and TRBJ1-1; TRBD1 aligns across 12 bases. Germline V gene data show CDR1 as SEHNR and CDR2 as FQNEAQ (reference sequence). This CDR3 has 16 amino acids. After removal of 4 bases from V and 6 bases from J, the junction contained 9 bases not matched to a gene. CDR3 in DNA: TGTGCCAGCAGCTCGGAGCCGGGACAGGGGGCCTCTGAAGCTTTCTTT. Protein product: CASSSEPGQGASEAFF.

The chain links TRBV5-1 to TRBJ2-3; 7 bases map to TRBD1. V shed 7 bases, J shed 5 bases, and the junction held 19 bases outside the gene matches. This CDR3 has 17 amino acids. The germline gives CDR1 SGHRS, CDR2 YFSETQ. CDR3 protein: CASRRWSGQDAGDTQYF. The CDR3 DNA reads as TGCGCCAGCCGTCGGTGGTCTGGACAGGATGCAGGAGATACGCAGTATTTT.

The chain joins TRBV7-9 to TRBJ1-2, with 12 bases fitting TRBD1. Germline trimming cut 3 bases from V and 8 bases from J; bases unmatched to any gene: 13. The CDR3 consists of 17 residues. Per germline, CDR1 SEHNR and CDR2 FQNEAQ (reference sequence). The CDR3 protein is CASSFRPGQGARLGYTF. The CDR3 nucleotides read TGTGCCAGCAGCTTCAGACCGGGACAGGGGGCGCGGTTAGGCTACACCTTC.

The rearrangement joins TRBV9 to TRBJ2-1, with 8 bases that match TRBD2. The germline CDR1 and CDR2 sequences are SGDLS and YYNGEE. This CDR3 region has 15 residues. V lost 3 bases, J lost 9 bases, and 11 bases stayed unmatched. CDR3 DNA sequence: TGTGCCAGCAGCGCCGTAGCGGGAACAGCAAGTGAGCAGTTCTTC. Protein sequence: CASSAVAGTASEQFF.

The V gene is TRBV24-1, the J gene TRBJ2-2; 8 nucleotides match TRBD1. Trimming at V came to 4 bases and at J to 6 bases, leaving 9 bases not matched to a gene. The CDR3 has 16 residues. Per the germline V gene, CDR1 is KGHDR and CDR2 is SFDVKD. This chain's CDR3 is CATSDRGQGGAGELFF. Written as DNA, the CDR3 is TGTGCCACCAGTGACCGAGGACAGGGAGGAGCCGGGGAGCTGTTTTTT.

The gene calls are TRBV7-9 and TRBJ2-1, with a tentative D call TRBD2 (5 bases). This CDR3 is built from 14 residues. Trimming cost V 2 bases and J 8 bases, with 13 bases left between them. Germline V CDR1 and CDR2: SEHNR, FQNEAQ (reference sequence). The CDR3 sequence: CASSLSEGLDEQFF. The CDR3 nucleotides are TGTGCCAGCAGCTTAAGTGAGGGTTTGGATGAGCAGTTCTTC.